This T cell receptor (beta chain) was sequenced in a study of cytomegalovirus exposure and HLA in healthy donors. The CDR3 length is 15 residues. Germline V lookup: CDR1 SEHNR, CDR2 FQNEAQ (reference sequence). Germline trimming cut 6 bases from V and 6 bases from J; bases unmatched to any gene: 13. Points on this clone: Antigen unknown.

Primers: 60 Vbeta forward and 13 Jbeta reverse. TCRdb keeps only in-frame clones here, not all; method: immunoSEQ multiplex PCR. The profile shows roughly 80,000 clones, 81% of them singletons. Study outcomes and limitations: Cytomegalovirus-associated TCR beta chains were listed, numbering 164. Earlier analysis looked at TCR beta V segments, and most were productive about 90% or about 30% of the time. It was only CMV serostatus that was available as immune exposure information.

The J gene is TRBJ2-7, the V gene TRBV7-9; TRBD2 matches 8 bases. The sequence was collected from a young woman in good health and CMV-seronegative. Material for sequencing was PBMCs. The CDR3 nucleotides read TGTGCCAGCAGTCTCCCCGGGACTAGGGGCGGCGAGCAGTACTTC. Translated, it gives CASSLPGTRGGEQYF.